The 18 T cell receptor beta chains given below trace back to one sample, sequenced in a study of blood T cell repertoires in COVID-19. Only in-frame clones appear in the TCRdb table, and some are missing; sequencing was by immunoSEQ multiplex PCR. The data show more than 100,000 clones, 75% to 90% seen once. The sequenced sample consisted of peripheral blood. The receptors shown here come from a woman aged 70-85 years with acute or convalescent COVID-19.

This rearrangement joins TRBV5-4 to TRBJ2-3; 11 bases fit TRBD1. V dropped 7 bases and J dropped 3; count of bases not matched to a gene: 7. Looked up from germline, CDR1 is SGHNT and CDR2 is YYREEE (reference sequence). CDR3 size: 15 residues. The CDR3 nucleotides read TGTGCCAGCGAAACCGGGACAGGGGGGACAGATACGCAGTATTTT. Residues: CASETGTGGTDTQYF.

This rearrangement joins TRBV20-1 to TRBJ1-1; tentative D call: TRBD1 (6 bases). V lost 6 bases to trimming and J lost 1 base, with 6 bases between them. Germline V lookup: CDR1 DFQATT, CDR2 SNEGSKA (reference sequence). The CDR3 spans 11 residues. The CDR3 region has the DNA TGCAGTGCCAGGGGGAACACTGAAGCTTTCTTT. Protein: CSARGNTEAFF.

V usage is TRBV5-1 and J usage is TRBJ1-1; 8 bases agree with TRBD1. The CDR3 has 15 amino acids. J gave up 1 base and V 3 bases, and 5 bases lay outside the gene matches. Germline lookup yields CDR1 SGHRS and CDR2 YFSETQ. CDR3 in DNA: TGCGCCAGCAGCTCAAGGACAGGGCAGAACACTGAAGCTTTCTTT. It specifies CASSSRTGQNTEAFF.

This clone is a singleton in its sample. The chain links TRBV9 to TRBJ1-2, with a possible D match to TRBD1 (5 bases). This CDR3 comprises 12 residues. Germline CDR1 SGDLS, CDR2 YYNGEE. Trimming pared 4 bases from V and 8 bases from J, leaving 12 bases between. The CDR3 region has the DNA TGTGCCAGCAGCACACAGGACGGAGGCTACACCTTC. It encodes CASSTQDGGYTF.

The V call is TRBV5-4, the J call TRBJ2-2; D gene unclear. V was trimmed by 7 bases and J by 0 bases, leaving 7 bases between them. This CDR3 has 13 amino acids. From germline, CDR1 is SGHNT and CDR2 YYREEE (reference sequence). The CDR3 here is CASRRSNTGELFF. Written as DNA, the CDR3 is TGTGCCAGCCGGAGATCGAACACCGGGGAGCTGTTTTTT.

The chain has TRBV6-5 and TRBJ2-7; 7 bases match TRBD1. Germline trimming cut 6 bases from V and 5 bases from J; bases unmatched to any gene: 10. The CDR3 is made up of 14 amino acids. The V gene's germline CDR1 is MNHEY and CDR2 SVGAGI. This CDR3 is CASSPTGKRNEQYF. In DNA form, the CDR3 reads TGTGCCAGCAGCCCGACAGGGAAAAGAAACGAGCAGTACTTC.

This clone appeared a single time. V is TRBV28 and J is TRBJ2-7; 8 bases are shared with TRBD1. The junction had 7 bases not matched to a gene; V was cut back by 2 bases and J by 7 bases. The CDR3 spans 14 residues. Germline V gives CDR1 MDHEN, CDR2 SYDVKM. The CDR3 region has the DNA TGTGCCAGCAGTTTAGTGGACAGGGTTTATGAGCAGTACTTC. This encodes CASSLVDRVYEQYF.

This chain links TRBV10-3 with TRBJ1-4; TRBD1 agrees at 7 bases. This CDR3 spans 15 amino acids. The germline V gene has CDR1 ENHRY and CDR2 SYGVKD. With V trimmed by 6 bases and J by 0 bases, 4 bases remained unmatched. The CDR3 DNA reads TGTGCCATCAGGGGGGACAGCTCAACTAATGAAAAACTGTTTTTT. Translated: CAIRGDSSTNEKLFF.

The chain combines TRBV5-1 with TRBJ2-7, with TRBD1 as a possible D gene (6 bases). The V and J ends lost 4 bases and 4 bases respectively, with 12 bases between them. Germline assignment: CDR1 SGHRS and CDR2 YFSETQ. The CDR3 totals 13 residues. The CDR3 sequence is CASSPGTLYEQYF. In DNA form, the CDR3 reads TGCGCCAGCAGCCCGGGGACATTATACGAGCAGTACTTC. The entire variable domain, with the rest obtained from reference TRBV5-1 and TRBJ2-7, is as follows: KAGVTQTPRYLIKTRGQQVTLSCSPISGHRSVSWYQQTPGQGLQFLFEYFSETQRNKGNFPGRFSGRQFSNSRSEMNVSTLELGDSALYLCASSPGTLYEQYFGPGTRLTVT.

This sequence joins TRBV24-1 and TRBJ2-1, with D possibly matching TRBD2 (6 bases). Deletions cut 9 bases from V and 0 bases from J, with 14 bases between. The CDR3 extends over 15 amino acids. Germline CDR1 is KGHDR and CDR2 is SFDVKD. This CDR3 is CATGSGESSYNEQFF. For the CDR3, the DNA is TGTGCCACCGGGTCGGGGGAGAGCTCCTACAATGAGCAGTTCTTC.

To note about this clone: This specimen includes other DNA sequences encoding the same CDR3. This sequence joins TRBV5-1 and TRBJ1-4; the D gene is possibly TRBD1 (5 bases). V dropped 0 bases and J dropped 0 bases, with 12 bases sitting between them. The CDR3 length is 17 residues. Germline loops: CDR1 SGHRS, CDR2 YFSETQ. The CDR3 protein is CASSLGDRPSTNEKLFF. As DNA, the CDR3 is TGCGCCAGCAGCTTGGGCGACAGACCCTCAACTAATGAAAAACTGTTTTTT.

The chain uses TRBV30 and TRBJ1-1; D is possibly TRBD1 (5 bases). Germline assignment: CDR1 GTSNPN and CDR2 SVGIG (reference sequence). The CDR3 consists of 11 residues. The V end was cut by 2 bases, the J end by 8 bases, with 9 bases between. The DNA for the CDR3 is TGTGCCTGGAGTTGGGGCAGGGAAGCTTTCTTT. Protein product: CAWSWGREAFF.

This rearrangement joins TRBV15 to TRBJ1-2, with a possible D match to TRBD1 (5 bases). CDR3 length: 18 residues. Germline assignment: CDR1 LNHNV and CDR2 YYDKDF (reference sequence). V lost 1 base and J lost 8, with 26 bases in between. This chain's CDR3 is CATSRAGWLQGRSEGYTF. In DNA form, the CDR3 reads TGTGCCACCAGCAGAGCCGGGTGGTTGCAGGGTAGGTCGGAGGGCTACACCTTC.

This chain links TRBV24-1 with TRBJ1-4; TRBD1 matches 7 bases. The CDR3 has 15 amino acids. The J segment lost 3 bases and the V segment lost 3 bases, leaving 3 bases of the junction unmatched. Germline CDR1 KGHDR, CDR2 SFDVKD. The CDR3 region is CATSDAQGSNEKLFF. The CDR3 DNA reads TGTGCCACCAGTGATGCACAGGGGTCTAATGAAAAACTGTTTTTT.

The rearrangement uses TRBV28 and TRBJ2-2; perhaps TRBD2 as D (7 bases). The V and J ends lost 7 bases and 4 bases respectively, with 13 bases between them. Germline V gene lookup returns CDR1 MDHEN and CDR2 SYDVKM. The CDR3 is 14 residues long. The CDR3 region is CASTPGGLTGELFF. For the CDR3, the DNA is TGTGCCAGCACACCCGGGGGGCTCACCGGGGAGCTGTTTTTT.

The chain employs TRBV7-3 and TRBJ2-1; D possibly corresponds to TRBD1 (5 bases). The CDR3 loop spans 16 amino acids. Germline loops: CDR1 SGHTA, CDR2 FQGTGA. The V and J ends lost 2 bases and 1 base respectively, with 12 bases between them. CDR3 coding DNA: TGTGCCAGCAGCTTAGGGGCCCTAGGTTCCTACAATGAGCAGTTCTTC. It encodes CASSLGALGSYNEQFF.

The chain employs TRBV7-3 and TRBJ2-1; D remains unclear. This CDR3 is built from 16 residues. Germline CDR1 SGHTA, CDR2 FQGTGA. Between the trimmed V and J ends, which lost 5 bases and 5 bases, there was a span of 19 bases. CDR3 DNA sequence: TGTGCCAGCAGCCAACCCTTGGGCCCCCTTAACAATGAGCAGTTCTTC. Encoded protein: CASSQPLGPLNNEQFF.

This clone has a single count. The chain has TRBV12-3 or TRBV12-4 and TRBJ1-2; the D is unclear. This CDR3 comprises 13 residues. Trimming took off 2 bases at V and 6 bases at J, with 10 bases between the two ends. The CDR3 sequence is CASSLSSGNGYTF. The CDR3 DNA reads TGTGCCAGCAGTTTATCGTCGGGGAATGGCTACACCTTC.